Following are 16 T cell receptor beta chains from one sample sequenced in a study of blood T cell repertoires in COVID-19. Produced via immunoSEQ multiplex PCR; TCRdb's table is partial and in-frame only. This sample yields 450,000 or so clones, of which roughly 87% are seen a single time; about 0.91% belongs to the top ten. The sequencing sample was made of peripheral blood. The receptors shown here come from a man between 18 and 35 years old with COVID-19, enrolled during active disease.

The J gene is TRBJ1-2, the V gene TRBV10-1; D might be TRBD1 (5 bases). Germline CDR1 WNHNN, CDR2 SYGVQD (reference sequence). Trimming stripped 4 bases from V and 0 bases from J, with 9 bases between. The CDR3 extends over 14 amino acids. As DNA, the CDR3 is TGCGCCAGCAGTGCGACCAGGGCTAACTATGGCTACACCTTC. Its translation is CASSATRANYGYTF.

The chain uses TRBV2 and TRBJ1-6; a weak D match, TRBD1 (6 bases). Trimming pared 5 bases from V and 2 bases from J, leaving 13 bases between. The CDR3 covers 16 residues. The germline gives CDR1 SNHLY, CDR2 FYNNEI. The CDR3 nucleotides read TGTGCCAGCAGTCCACTACAGGGCACCTATAATTCACCCCTCCACTTT. This sequence encodes CASSPLQGTYNSPLHF.

This sequence joins TRBV7-6 and TRBJ2-3; the D gene is possibly TRBD2 (5 bases). Germline CDR1 and CDR2: SGHVS and FNYEAQ. This CDR3 has 15 residues. V was pared by 3 bases and J by 1 base, with 11 bases between. The CDR3 region has the DNA TGTGCCAGCAGCTTTGGGCTAGCAGGCACAGATACGCAGTATTTT. This codes for CASSFGLAGTDTQYF.

The CDR3 sequence is CASSIEFPFPSYYGYTF. CDR3 nucleotide sequence: TGTGCCAGTAGTATAGAGTTTCCTTTTCCCAGTTACTATGGCTACACCTTC. J is TRBJ1-2 and V is TRBV19; D gene uncertain. Trimming removed 0 bases from V and 3 bases from J, with 17 bases in between. Looked up from germline, CDR1 is LNHDA and CDR2 is SQIVND (reference sequence). The CDR3 spans 17 residues.

The CDR3 spells CAISPELAGGPQYF. DNA of the CDR3: TGTGCCATCAGCCCCGAACTAGCGGGGGGTCCTCAGTACTTC. The rearrangement uses TRBV10-3 and TRBJ2-7; the match to TRBD2 covers 12 bases. J was trimmed by 10 bases and V by 6 bases; bases with no gene match: 10. This CDR3 is 14 amino acids long. The germline V gene has CDR1 ENHRY and CDR2 SYGVKD.

The chain links TRBV29-1 to TRBJ2-7, with 9 bases fitting TRBD2. From germline, CDR1 is SQVTM and CDR2 ANQGSEA. Losses at the gene ends were 6 bases for V and 1 base for J; bases not matched to a gene: 7. The CDR3 is 14 residues long. The CDR3 sequence: CSVASGTPSYEQYF. The DNA of the CDR3 is TGCAGCGTCGCTAGCGGGACACCTTCCTACGAGCAGTACTTC.

The J gene is TRBJ2-1, the V gene TRBV10-2; 9 bases line up with TRBD1. Germline V gene lookup returns CDR1 WSHSY and CDR2 SAAADI. V lost 2 bases, J lost 5 bases, and 10 bases stayed unmatched. This CDR3 has 17 amino acids. The CDR3 sequence is CASSESAGTGPNNEQFF. As DNA, the CDR3 is TGCGCCAGCAGTGAGAGCGCCGGGACAGGGCCCAACAATGAGCAGTTCTTC.

The V gene is TRBV3-1 (or the pseudogene TRBV3-2), the J gene TRBJ1-2; D unresolved. CDR1 and CDR2 from the germline V gene are LGHDT and YNNKEL (reference sequence). V was cut by 5 bases and J by 8 bases, with 24 bases left in between. There are 16 residues in the CDR3. The CDR3 DNA is TGTGCCAGCAGCACCCAAGCCGAGGGTTTAGTCCGGGGCTACACCTTC. Protein sequence: CASSTQAEGLVRGYTF.

The V call is TRBV6-5, the J call TRBJ2-6; 7 positions agree with TRBD2. This CDR3 contains 15 residues. The J segment lost 2 bases and the V segment lost 2 bases, leaving 0 bases of the junction unmatched. Germline V gene sequence: CDR1 MNHEY, CDR2 SVGAGI. CDR3 sequence: CASSYGRAGANVLTF. The CDR3 region has the DNA TGTGCCAGCAGTTACGGGAGGGCTGGGGCCAACGTCCTGACTTTC.

This clone has just one count. The rearrangement uses TRBV11-2 and TRBJ2-3; 9 bases map to TRBD2. V was clipped by 0 bases and J by 2 bases; unmatched bases: 3. The CDR3 loop spans 16 amino acids. Germline CDR1 reads SGHAT; CDR2 reads FQNNGV. CDR3 in DNA: TGTGCCAGCAGCTTAGATCTAGCGGGGCACACAGATACGCAGTATTTT. Translation gives CASSLDLAGHTDTQYF.

This clone was observed once. This chain connects TRBV6-5 to TRBJ1-5; D is possibly TRBD1 (6 bases). Germline V gene sequence: CDR1 MNHEY, CDR2 SVGAGI. The V end was cut by 7 bases, the J end by 2 bases, with 15 bases between. The length of the CDR3 is 15 residues. In nucleotides, the CDR3 is TGTGCCAGCATTTTAGCACAGGGAGGCAATCAGCCCCAGCATTTT. Encoded protein: CASILAQGGNQPQHF.

The chain joins TRBV10-1 to TRBJ1-5; D may be TRBD1 (6 bases). V was shortened by 5 bases and J by 7 bases, with 12 bases between the two germline ends. This CDR3 contains 13 residues. Looked up from germline, CDR1 is WNHNN and CDR2 is SYGVQD (reference sequence). CDR3 nucleotide sequence: TGCGCCAGCAGTCAAAACAGGGACCAGCCCCAGCATTTT. Its translation is CASSQNRDQPQHF.

The chain couples TRBV19 to TRBJ2-2, with TRBD2 identical over 16 bases. CDR1 and CDR2 (germline): LNHDA, SQIVND (reference sequence). The CDR3 totals 19 residues. Losses at the gene ends were 7 bases for V and 1 base for J; bases not matched to a gene: 9. CDR3 sequence reads: CASTPMGLAGGKNTGELFF. The CDR3, as DNA: TGTGCCAGTACCCCCATGGGACTAGCGGGAGGGAAGAACACCGGGGAGCTGTTTTTT.

This chain links TRBV28 with TRBJ2-3, with D maybe TRBD2 (6 bases). Trimming pared 7 bases from V and 2 bases from J, leaving 13 bases between. Germline CDR1 reads MDHEN; CDR2 reads SYDVKM. The CDR3 spans 14 residues. The CDR3 DNA reads as TGTGCCAGCAAGGGCGGGATGAACACAGATACGCAGTATTTT. Amino acids: CASKGGMNTDTQYF.

The chain links TRBV19 to TRBJ1-1; 9 nucleotides match TRBD1. The V segment lost 9 bases and the J segment 6 bases; nucleotides outside the gene matches: 5. CDR3 length equals 12 residues. The germline V gene encodes CDR1 LNHDA and CDR2 SQIVND (reference sequence). CDR3 region: CASQRQGAEAFF. The CDR3 nucleotides are TGTGCCAGCCAGAGACAGGGGGCTGAAGCTTTCTTT.

A single count supports this clone. The rearrangement links TRBV12-3 or TRBV12-4 to TRBJ2-1; D gene unclear. V dropped 3 bases and J dropped 5 bases, with 5 bases sitting between them. The CDR3 runs 12 residues. The CDR3 coding sequence is TGTGCCAGCAGTTTTCCCAACAATGAGCAGTTCTTC. It translates to CASSFPNNEQFF.